This T cell receptor (beta chain) is drawn from a study of radiation and T cells in renal cell carcinoma. Details on this clone: Antigen: not known.

Treatment reported: treatment-naive control, cytoreductive nephrectomy. Control tumors came from treatment-naive patients without prior radiation. Controls included a handful of female and roughly 12 male donors, resected 2011 to 2014. TCRdb keeps only in-frame clones here, not all; method: immunoSEQ multiplex PCR. The sample has more than 15,000 clones, approximately 53% seen once. CDR3 size: 12 residues. CDR1 SEHNR and CDR2 FQNEAQ come from the germline V gene (reference sequence). V lost 7 bases and J 0 bases, leaving 7 bases between the germline ends. Findings of the study overall: Top 100 clonotypes averaged about 50% in irradiated versus about 45% in nephrectomy-only tumors.

The chain employs TRBV7-9 and TRBJ2-7; the D is unclear. The sample here was tumor tissue, taken from a patient whose treatment was nephrectomy without radiotherapy. The sequence was collected from a man between 45 and 60 years old with renal cell carcinoma. In DNA, the CDR3 is TGTGCCAGCATCGGAAACTCCTACGAGCAGTACTTC. Translated, it gives CASIGNSYEQYF.